The rows below give T cell receptor beta chains drawn from one sample of a study of control samples from healthy donors and cancer patients. Generated by immunoSEQ multiplex PCR, the TCRdb table keeps only in-frame clones and is missing some. The sample includes approximately 190,000 clones, 91% of them seen just once. Sequences were obtained from blood. Receptor source: a man aged 25 to 45 in good health. CDR3s include the opening cysteine and the closing phenylalanine or tryptophan. D genes are given only for firm matches. The size of a clone is reported for some rows only, either as once, few or many, or as a class for expanded clones.

clone_size,v_call,d_call,j_call,cdr3_aa,cdr3_nt
few,TRBV18,.,TRBJ1-4,CASSPNIAEHEKLFF,TGTGCCAGCTCACCGAATATAGCTGAACATGAAAAACTGTTTTTT
.,TRBV2,TRBD1,TRBJ1-5,CASSVWDRGNQPQHF,TGTGCCAGCAGCGTATGGGACAGGGGAAATCAGCCCCAGCATTTT
.,TRBV27,.,TRBJ1-3,CASSLGRNSGNTIYF,TGTGCCAGCAGCCTAGGGCGGAACTCTGGAAACACCATATATTTT
once,TRBV7-2,.,TRBJ2-1,CASSADYQRYNEQFF,TGTGCCAGCAGCGCCGACTACCAGCGCTACAATGAGCAGTTCTTC
.,TRBV29-1,TRBD1,TRBJ1-1,CSVQLGGTGGRVEAFF,TGCAGCGTGCAGCTCGGCGGGACAGGGGGACGGGTTGAAGCTTTCTTT
.,TRBV27,.,TRBJ1-5,CASSASDPAVSNQPQHF,TGTGCCAGCAGTGCGTCGGACCCGGCGGTGAGCAATCAGCCCCAGCATTTT
.,TRBV6-5,TRBD1,TRBJ2-1,CASSYQGAENEQFF,TGTGCCAGCAGTTACCAGGGGGCTGAGAATGAGCAGTTCTTC
.,TRBV6-4,TRBD1,TRBJ2-2,CASSSQGDTGELFF,TGTGCCAGCAGCTCACAGGGGGACACCGGGGAGCTGTTTTTT
once,TRBV7-8,.,TRBJ1-1,CASSGGVSTEAFF,TGTGCCAGCAGTGGGGGGGTGTCCACTGAAGCTTTCTTT
few,TRBV12-5,.,TRBJ2-2,CASGLLRTGIDTGELFF,TGTGCTAGTGGTTTGCTTCGAACAGGGATTGACACCGGGGAGCTGTTTTTT
.,TRBV12-5,.,TRBJ1-5,CASGLVPGSNQPQHF,TGTGCTAGTGGTTTGGTACCAGGGAGCAATCAGCCCCAGCATTTT
few,TRBV3-1/TRBV3-2,TRBD1,TRBJ1-3,CASGQGWGSGNTIYF,TGTGCCAGCGGACAGGGTTGGGGCTCTGGAAACACCATATATTTT
.,TRBV7-9,.,TRBJ1-3,CASTRAGAAGNTIYF,TGTGCCAGCACCAGGGCGGGGGCAGCTGGAAACACCATATATTTT
.,TRBV10-1,TRBD1,TRBJ1-5,CASSDGTGNQPQHF,TGCGCCAGCAGTGACGGGACAGGGAATCAGCCCCAGCATTTT
once,TRBV5-1,.,TRBJ2-6,CASSSPAGANVLTF,TGCGCCAGCAGCTCCCCGGCTGGGGCCAACGTCCTGACTTTC
.,TRBV20-1,.,TRBJ1-5,CSASMGGKSGNQPQHF,TGCAGTGCTAGTATGGGAGGAAAATCGGGCAATCAGCCCCAGCATTTT
.,TRBV6-5,.,TRBJ1-1,CASVRGEGTEAFF,TGTGCCAGCGTGAGGGGGGAGGGCACTGAAGCTTTCTTT
.,TRBV3-1/TRBV3-2,TRBD2,TRBJ2-7,CASSALAGVRVEQYF,TGTGCCAGCAGCGCCCTAGCGGGGGTACGAGTCGAGCAGTACTTC
.,TRBV24-1,.,TRBJ1-2,CATSDPVIYGYTF,TGTGCCACCAGTGACCCAGTCATCTATGGCTACACCTTC
.,TRBV5-1,.,TRBJ2-7,CASRGTDLYEQYF,TGCGCCAGCCGTGGGACGGACCTCTACGAGCAGTACTTC
.,TRBV29-1,.,TRBJ1-1,CSVASVQGGTEAFF,TGCAGCGTTGCATCGGTGCAGGGCGGTACTGAAGCTTTCTTT
.,TRBV29-1,.,TRBJ1-2,CSVERFISNYGYTF,TGCAGCGTTGAAAGGTTCATCTCCAACTATGGCTACACCTTC
once,TRBV9,.,TRBJ1-5,CASSAVDSNQPQHF,TGTGCCAGCAGCGCCGTGGATAGCAATCAGCCCCAGCATTTT
.,TRBV11-3,TRBD2,TRBJ2-3,CASSSGTTDTQYF,TGTGCCAGCAGTTCCGGGACTACGGATACGCAGTATTTT
.,TRBV5-1,.,TRBJ1-3,CASSIGQVSGNTIYF,TGCGCCAGCAGCATTGGACAAGTCTCTGGAAACACCATATATTTT
once,TRBV5-6,TRBD2,TRBJ2-3,CASSFLGLAGTDTQYF,TGTGCCAGCAGCTTTTTAGGGCTAGCGGGGACAGATACGCAGTATTTT
.,TRBV5-1,TRBD1,TRBJ1-3,CASSLAQGAAGNTIYF,TGCGCCAGCAGCTTGGCCCAGGGGGCAGCTGGAAACACCATATATTTT
.,TRBV7-8,.,TRBJ1-5,CASSSVRQGQPQHF,TGTGCCAGCAGCTCGGTGAGACAAGGTCAGCCCCAGCATTTT
once,TRBV18,.,TRBJ2-3,CASSNLRGRQGTDTQYF,TGTGCCAGCTCGAATCTCCGCGGGCGACAGGGCACAGATACGCAGTATTTT
.,TRBV29-1,TRBD1,TRBJ1-2,CSAGSDRTTNYGYTF,TGCAGCGCCGGCTCGGACAGGACTACTAACTATGGCTACACCTTC